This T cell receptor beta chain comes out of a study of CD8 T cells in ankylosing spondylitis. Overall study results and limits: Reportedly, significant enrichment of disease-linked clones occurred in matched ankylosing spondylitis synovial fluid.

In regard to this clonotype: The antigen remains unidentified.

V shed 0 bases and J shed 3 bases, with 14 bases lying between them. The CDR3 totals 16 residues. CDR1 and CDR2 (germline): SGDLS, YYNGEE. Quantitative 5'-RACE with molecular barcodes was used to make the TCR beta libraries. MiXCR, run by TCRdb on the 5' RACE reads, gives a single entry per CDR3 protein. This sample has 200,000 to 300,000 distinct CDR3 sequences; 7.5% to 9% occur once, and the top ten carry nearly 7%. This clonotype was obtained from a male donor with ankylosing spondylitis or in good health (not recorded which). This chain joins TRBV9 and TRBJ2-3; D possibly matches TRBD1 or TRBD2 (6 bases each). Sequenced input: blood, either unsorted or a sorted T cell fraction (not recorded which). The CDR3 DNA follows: TGTGCCAGCAGCGTAGGAGGGGGAGGTGGTACAGATACGCAGTATTTT. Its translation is CASSVGGGGGTDTQYF. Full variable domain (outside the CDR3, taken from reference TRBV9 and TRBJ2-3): DSGVTQTPKHLITATGQRVTLRCSPRSGDLSVYWYQQSLDQGLQFLIQYYNGEERAKGNILERFSAQQFPDLHSELNLSSLELGDSALYFCASSVGGGGGTDTQYFGPGTRLTVL.